The clone carrying this T cell receptor beta chain turned up a few times. This record belongs to a study of early T cells in non-severe SARS-CoV-2 infection. About the study: Whole-blood bulk RNA, unsorted, was sequenced, and chains were unpaired.

This CDR3 is 14 amino acids long. The V gene's germline CDR1 is KGHSH and CDR2 LQKENI. Germline trimming cut 4 bases from V and 2 bases from J; bases unmatched to any gene: 0. TCRdb re-analysed the 5' RACE reads in MiXCR, keeping a single row per CDR3 protein. The sample carries about 60,000 distinct CDR3 sequences, 10% recorded once. The sequencing sample was made of whole blood. This TCR derives from an adult who was a healthcare worker with PCR-confirmed SARS-CoV-2 infection or an uninfected control (not recorded which). The rearrangement joins TRBV18 to TRBJ2-1; TRBD2 matches at 9 bases. The CDR3 reads CASSLAGAYNEQFF. CDR3 coding DNA: TGTGCCAGCTCACTAGCGGGGGCCTACAATGAGCAGTTCTTC.